These 27 T cell receptor beta chains originate from one sample sequenced in a study of OX40 agonist ivuxolimab in advanced cancers. The table came from immunoSEQ multiplex PCR; TCRdb's copy has only in-frame clones and leaves some out. The sample consists of about 76,000 clones, around 90% of them appearing once. The sample in question was CD4+ or CD8+ T cells sorted from blood, obtained in a trial of the OX40 agonist ivuxolimab. The source of these receptors is an adult with an advanced solid tumor such as melanoma, head and neck, liver or kidney cancer.

V gene TRBV4-1 combines with J gene TRBJ2-3, with 10 bases lining up with TRBD2. J lost 14 bases, V lost 1 base, and 15 bases had no gene match. Germline V gene sequence: CDR1 MGHRA, CDR2 YSYEKL. There are 16 residues in the CDR3. The CDR3 DNA is TGCGCCAGCAGCCAAGCCCCAGCGGGAGGGGCTACCCTGGGGTATTTT. Translation gives CASSQAPAGGATLGYF.

The V and J genes are TRBV6-1 and TRBJ2-7; TRBD2 aligns across 8 bases. CDR3 length: 16 amino acids. Germline V gives CDR1 MNHNS, CDR2 SASEGT. Trimming took 1 base from V and 0 from J; bases not matched to a gene: 5. The CDR3 protein is CASSEVASGFSYEQYF. The CDR3 DNA sequence: TGTGCCAGCAGTGAAGTGGCTAGCGGGTTCTCCTACGAGCAGTACTTC.

The chain recombines TRBV6-5 with TRBJ1-2; a possible D gene is TRBD1 (6 bases). The CDR3 has 13 amino acids. Looked up from germline, CDR1 is MNHEY and CDR2 is SVGAGI. Trimming removed 3 bases at V and 4 bases at J, with 9 bases between. The CDR3 sequence: CASSYGGAYGYTF. The CDR3 DNA sequence: TGTGCCAGCAGTTATGGGGGGGCCTATGGCTACACCTTC.

The rearrangement links TRBV10-2 to TRBJ2-5; D is unresolved. V shed 3 bases and J shed 4 bases, with 3 bases lying between them. The CDR3 is 11 residues long. CDR1 and CDR2 from the germline V gene are WSHSY and SAAADI. The CDR3 sequence: CASSELETQYF. The CDR3 DNA is TGCGCCAGCAGTGAATTAGAGACCCAGTACTTC.

This rearrangement joins TRBV5-8 to TRBJ2-7; the match to TRBD1 covers 9 bases. The CDR3 consists of 13 residues. With V trimmed by 4 bases and J by 6 bases, 5 bases remained unmatched. Germline CDR1 is SGHTS and CDR2 is YDEGEE. The CDR3 protein is CASSRDRGSEQYF. CDR3 DNA: TGTGCCAGCAGCCGCGACAGGGGGTCCGAGCAGTACTTC.

The gene calls are TRBV27 and TRBJ2-7; 7 bases are a match to TRBD2. The CDR3 is 19 residues long. After removal of 0 bases from V and 6 bases from J, the junction contained 20 bases not matched to a gene. The germline gives CDR1 MNHEY, CDR2 SMNVEV (reference sequence). The CDR3 loop is CASSLSYEGRGILLGEQYF. The CDR3, as DNA: TGTGCCAGCAGTTTATCGTATGAGGGGAGGGGTATACTTCTGGGCGAGCAGTACTTC.

The chain carries TRBV7-9 and TRBJ2-5; D tentatively reads TRBD1 or TRBD2 (6 bases each). The CDR3 extends over 16 amino acids. Looked up from germline, CDR1 is SEHNR and CDR2 is FQNEAQ (reference sequence). V lost 4 bases to trimming and J lost 5 bases, with 20 bases between them. CDR3 sequence reads: CASSSPTGTLVETQYF. CDR3 coding DNA: TGTGCCAGCAGCTCCCCCACAGGGACTCTCGTGGAGACCCAGTACTTC. The variable domain in full, with the rest retrieved from reference TRBV7-9 and TRBJ2-5, is DTGVSQNPRHKITKRGQNVTFRCDPISEHNRLYWYRQTLGQGPEFLTYFQNEAQLEKSRLLSDRFSAERPKGSFSTLEIQRTEQGDSAMYLCASSSPTGTLVETQYFGPGTRLLVL.

The chain recombines TRBV5-1 with TRBJ2-1; a weak D match, TRBD2 (6 bases). In germline, CDR1 is SGHRS, CDR2 YFSETQ. This CDR3 region has 16 residues. The V end lost 4 bases, the J end lost 6 bases, and 20 bases lay between the germline ends. The CDR3 nucleotides read TGCGCCAGCAGCGGGGGACCGGGGGAGCCGGGCAATGAGCAGTTCTTC. This codes for CASSGGPGEPGNEQFF.

The V gene is TRBV9, the J gene TRBJ2-3; tentative D call: TRBD2 (6 bases). CDR1 SGDLS and CDR2 YYNGEE come from the germline V gene. The CDR3 spans 16 residues. Trimming removed 3 bases at V and 1 base at J, with 15 bases between. CDR3 residues: CASSGPLGEGTDTQYF. The CDR3 bases are TGTGCCAGCAGCGGTCCTTTGGGGGAGGGCACAGATACGCAGTATTTT.

V gene TRBV28 combines with J gene TRBJ1-5; 9 positions match TRBD1. The germline V gene encodes CDR1 MDHEN and CDR2 SYDVKM. There are 14 residues in the CDR3. Germline trimming cut 2 bases from V and 6 bases from J; bases unmatched to any gene: 2. CDR3 sequence (DNA): TGTGCCAGCAGTTTAGGACAGGGGATTCAGCCCCAGCATTTT. Its translation: CASSLGQGIQPQHF.

This sequence joins TRBV29-1 and TRBJ2-2; the match to TRBD2 covers 7 bases. Germline-derived CDR1 and CDR2 are SQVTM and ANQGSEA. The CDR3 runs to 14 residues. The ends lost 4 bases at V and 4 bases at J; junction bases unmatched: 6. The CDR3 region is CSVGVAGITGELFF. As DNA, the CDR3 is TGCAGCGTTGGGGTAGCGGGTATCACCGGGGAGCTGTTTTTT.

The chain combines TRBV28 with TRBJ2-2, with D tentatively TRBD1 or TRBD2 (5 bases each). CDR1 is MDHEN and CDR2 is SYDVKM in the germline V gene. The V end was cut by 10 bases, the J end by 6 bases, with 18 bases between. The CDR3 is made up of 14 amino acids. The chain's CDR3 is CAIPGTQNAGELFF. The CDR3, as DNA: TGTGCCATCCCGGGGACCCAAAACGCCGGGGAGCTGTTTTTT.

As concerns this clone: Since no conserved phenylalanine or tryptophan closes the CDR3, a read error is the likely cause. V is TRBV11-2 and J is TRBJ2-7, with TRBD1 as a possible D gene (6 bases). This CDR3 comprises 14 residues. V dropped 8 bases and J dropped 0 bases, with 14 bases sitting between them. Germline V gives CDR1 SGHAT, CDR2 FQNNGV. The CDR3 is CASGGRDHSYEQYL. CDR3 nucleotide sequence: TGTGCCAGCGGGGGCCGGGACCACTCCTACGAGCAGTACCTC.

V and J are TRBV7-2 and TRBJ1-1, with D perhaps TRBD1 (6 bases). The CDR3 loop spans 13 amino acids. The germline V gene encodes CDR1 SGHTA and CDR2 FQGNSA. V gave up 7 bases and J gave up 5 bases, with 14 bases separating them. The CDR3 coding sequence is TGTGCCAGCATCCTTAGGGGGTGGACTGAAGCTTTCTTT. Amino acid sequence: CASILRGWTEAFF.

J is TRBJ2-7 and V is TRBV2; D assignment may be TRBD1 or TRBD2 (5 bases each). CDR3 length equals 14 residues. Trimming left V 6 bases short and J 5 bases short, with 17 bases between. Looked up from germline, CDR1 is SNHLY and CDR2 is FYNNEI. CDR3 loop: CASRRGENMNEQYF. CDR3 coding DNA: TGTGCCAGCAGGAGGGGAGAGAACATGAACGAGCAGTACTTC.

The chain carries TRBV6-5 and TRBJ1-1; D is unresolved. The germline CDR1 and CDR2 sequences are MNHEY and SVGAGI. Trimming stripped 1 base from V and 1 base from J, with 7 bases between. This CDR3 comprises 14 residues. The CDR3 nucleotides are TGTGCCAGCAGTTACTTGTCCGCGAACACTGAAGCTTTCTTT. Translation: CASSYLSANTEAFF.

This clone was detected only once. V and J are TRBV5-1 and TRBJ2-1; TRBD2 matches at 9 bases. The CDR3 spans 16 residues. Germline V gene data show CDR1 as SGHRS and CDR2 as YFSETQ. Trimming removed 0 bases from V and 2 bases from J; junction bases left unmatched: 3. In nucleotides, the CDR3 is TGCGCCAGCAGCTTGGCCGCTAGCGGGACCTACAATGAGCAGTTCTTC. Amino acid sequence: CASSLAASGTYNEQFF.

A few counts support this clone. This chain's CDR3 is CASSQDEDGSGYTF. DNA of the CDR3: TGCGCCAGCAGCCAAGATGAGGACGGGAGTGGCTACACCTTC. V and J are TRBV4-1 and TRBJ1-2, with D hard to call. Trimming removed 0 bases from V and 7 bases from J, with 12 bases in between. This CDR3 spans 14 amino acids. From germline, CDR1 is MGHRA and CDR2 YSYEKL.

V gene TRBV19 combines with J gene TRBJ1-1; the D is unclear. The CDR3 spans 16 residues. The V end was cut by 0 bases, the J end by 0 bases, with 11 bases between. Germline assignment: CDR1 LNHDA and CDR2 SQIVND (reference sequence). CDR3 loop: CASSIDLWILNTEAFF. CDR3 in DNA: TGTGCCAGTAGTATAGACCTCTGGATTCTGAACACTGAAGCTTTCTTT.

This clone was observed a handful of times. The chain is built from TRBV6-1 and TRBJ2-5; a weak D match, TRBD2 (7 bases). Trimming removed 2 bases from V and 2 bases from J, with 12 bases in between. Germline loops: CDR1 MNHNS, CDR2 SASEGT. The CDR3 consists of 15 residues. The CDR3 sequence: CASSELGGTQETQYF. CDR3 DNA sequence: TGTGCCAGCAGTGAATTGGGGGGGACACAAGAGACCCAGTACTTC.

The chain carries TRBV7-2 and TRBJ1-3; D possibly corresponds to TRBD1 (6 bases). V was cut by 5 bases and J by 1 base, with 15 bases left in between. Looked up from germline, CDR1 is SGHTA and CDR2 is FQGNSA. The length of the CDR3 is 16 residues. Written as DNA, the CDR3 is TGTGCCAGCAGCCGGCCGCCAGGGGCTTCTGGAAACACCATATATTTT. Protein: CASSRPPGASGNTIYF. The full variable domain, with the rest looked up from reference TRBV7-2 and TRBJ1-3, is GAGVSQSPSNKVTEKGKDVELRCDPISGHTALYWYRQSLGQGLEFLIYFQGNSAPDKSGLPSDRFSAERTGGSVSTLTIQRTQQEDSAVYLCASSRPPGASGNTIYFGEGSWLTVV.

V and J are TRBV29-1 and TRBJ1-2; D perhaps matches TRBD1 (5 bases). Per the germline V gene, CDR1 is SQVTM and CDR2 is ANQGSEA. This CDR3 is built from 14 residues. The V end was cut by 4 bases, the J end by 4 bases, with 16 bases between. CDR3 nucleotides: TGCAGCGTTGGGGTTCAGGGTCAAAGCTATGGCTACACCTTC. The encoded protein is CSVGVQGQSYGYTF. Full variable domain (rest looked up from reference TRBV29-1 and TRBJ1-2): SAVISQKPSRDICQRGTSLTIQCQVDSQVTMMFWYRQQPGQSLTLIATANQGSEATYESGFVIDKFPISRPNLTFSTLTVSNMSPEDSSIYLCSVGVQGQSYGYTFGSGTRLTVV.

The chain links TRBV5-4 to TRBJ2-5; D is ambiguous. Trimming shortened V by 4 bases and J by 5 bases, and 12 bases separated the two germline ends. The CDR3 is made up of 13 amino acids. In germline, CDR1 is SGHNT, CDR2 YYREEE (reference sequence). The CDR3 DNA reads TGTGCCAGCAGCGCCGACGTGACGGAGACCCAGTACTTC. Translated, it gives CASSADVTETQYF.

V usage is TRBV10-2 and J usage is TRBJ2-7, with 16 positions matching TRBD2. The ends lost 4 bases at V and 3 bases at J; junction bases unmatched: 9. CDR1 is WSHSY, CDR2 SAAADI, per germline. The CDR3 totals 18 residues. The CDR3 region has the DNA TGCGCCAGCAGTGGCGGGACTAGCGGGAGGGCCTACGGCTACGAGCAGTACTTC. Protein sequence: CASSGGTSGRAYGYEQYF.

The V gene is TRBV30, the J gene TRBJ1-6; D is ambiguous. Germline V gene sequence: CDR1 GTSNPN, CDR2 SVGIG (reference sequence). CDR3 size: 13 residues. Trimming cost V 2 bases and J 4 bases, with 6 bases left between them. The CDR3 reads CAWSRPYNSPLHF. The DNA for the CDR3 is TGTGCCTGGAGTCGACCATATAATTCACCCCTCCACTTT.

The V and J genes are TRBV19 and TRBJ2-3, with D possibly TRBD1 on 5 matching bases. Germline loops: CDR1 LNHDA, CDR2 SQIVND (reference sequence). V dropped 3 bases and J dropped 4 bases, with 14 bases sitting between them. The CDR3 consists of 15 residues. DNA of the CDR3: TGTGCCAGTAGTATTCAAGGGGCCTTACCAGATACGCAGTATTTT. Its translation: CASSIQGALPDTQYF.

V is TRBV30 and J is TRBJ2-1, with TRBD2 as a possible D gene (6 bases). Germline lookup yields CDR1 GTSNPN and CDR2 SVGIG (reference sequence). This CDR3 contains 14 residues. With 2 bases removed from V and 3 bases from J, the gap between germline ends came to 11 bases. CDR3 amino acids: CAWSLSDYYNEQFF. DNA for the CDR3: TGTGCCTGGAGTCTATCGGACTACTACAATGAGCAGTTCTTC.